Below, 11 T cell receptor beta chains from the same sample are listed, as sequenced in a study of high-grade serous ovarian cancer treatment subgroups (dated by TCRdb to 2020 to 2022). Library method: the immunoSEQ multiplex PCR assay. TCRdb limited this immuneACCESS table to in-frame rearrangements with V and J called. A share of clones is missing; checked studies link under half to unresolved V genes, and the rest is unexplained. Present in this sample are about 7,700 clones, 55% to 75% of which were seen just once. Of the sample, 5.8% falls within the top ten clones. The tumor samples were collected prior to definitive surgery or chemotherapy. Sequences were obtained from tumor tissue. Every receptor here comes from a human donor with high-grade serous ovarian cancer.

The chain has TRBV7-3 and TRBJ2-6; TRBD2 is a possible D gene (5 bases). V lost 2 bases and J 0 bases, leaving 8 bases between the germline ends. The CDR3 is 16 residues long. In germline, CDR1 is SGHTA, CDR2 FQGTGA. The CDR3 loop is CASSLRGRSGANVLTF. The CDR3 DNA sequence: TGTGCCAGCAGCTTACGGGGTCGCTCTGGGGCCAACGTCCTGACTTTC.

The J gene is TRBJ2-3, the V gene TRBV5-1; D gene ambiguous. Germline CDR1 is SGHRS and CDR2 is YFSETQ. V lost 3 bases and J lost 3, with 2 bases in between. The CDR3 has 11 residues. The CDR3 region is CASSSTDTQYF. The DNA of the CDR3 is TGCGCCAGCAGCTCTACAGATACGCAGTATTTT.

The chain has TRBV14 and TRBJ2-1; no reliable D call. V was cut by 4 bases and J by 9 bases, with 10 bases left in between. CDR3 length: 12 residues. Germline V gene data show CDR1 as SGHDN and CDR2 as FVKESK. The CDR3 DNA sequence: TGTGCCAGCAGCCGAGTAGCTGTTGAGCAGTTCTTC. It yields the protein CASSRVAVEQFF.

The chain couples TRBV9 to TRBJ2-2; D tentatively fits TRBD1 or TRBD2 (5 bases each). Germline assignment: CDR1 SGDLS and CDR2 YYNGEE. The CDR3 length is 14 residues. Between the trimmed V and J ends, which lost 0 bases and 6 bases, there was a span of 9 bases. The CDR3 DNA is TGTGCCAGCAGCGTAGTGGGGGTGCCCGGGGAGCTGTTTTTT. It encodes CASSVVGVPGELFF.

V usage is TRBV7-2 and J usage is TRBJ2-2; D could derive from TRBD1 or TRBD2 (5 bases each). CDR1 is SGHTA and CDR2 is FQGNSA in the germline V gene. There are 14 residues in the CDR3. Trimming shortened V by 5 bases and J by 5 bases, and 12 bases separated the two germline ends. As DNA, the CDR3 is TGTGCCAGCAGCCCGATGTGGGGGACCGGGGAGCTGTTTTTT. Amino acids: CASSPMWGTGELFF.

This chain connects TRBV15 to TRBJ2-7; a weak D match, TRBD1 (5 bases). Per germline, CDR1 LNHNV and CDR2 YYDKDF (reference sequence). CDR3 length: 14 amino acids. Trimming cost V 0 bases and J 0 bases, with 6 bases left between them. The CDR3 DNA sequence: TGTGCCACCAGCAGAGACGACAGCTCCTACGAGCAGTACTTC. It codes for CATSRDDSSYEQYF.

This rearrangement joins TRBV13 to TRBJ2-3, with D perhaps matching TRBD1 (6 bases). Deletions cut 3 bases from V and 5 bases from J, with 18 bases between. CDR3 length equals 16 residues. Germline CDR1 is PRHDT and CDR2 is FYEKMQ (reference sequence). The DNA of the CDR3 is TGTGCCAGCAGCTTGGACAGCCAAGGCGTGGGAGATACGCAGTATTTT. Translation gives CASSLDSQGVGDTQYF.

A single count supports this clone. The V call is TRBV28, the J call TRBJ2-1; TRBD2 matches at 7 bases. The CDR3 runs to 19 residues. CDR1 MDHEN and CDR2 SYDVKM come from the germline V gene. V dropped 4 bases and J dropped 3; count of bases not matched to a gene: 18. The CDR3 loop reads CASSSPELFLAGDYNEQFF. CDR3 bases: TGTGCCAGCAGTTCCCCAGAACTGTTTCTGGCGGGAGACTACAATGAGCAGTTCTTC. Based on the CDR3 plus reference TRBV28 and TRBJ2-1, the full variable domain is DVKVTQSSRYLVKRTGEKVFLECVQDMDHENMFWYRQDPGLGLRLIYFSYDVKMKEKGDIPEGYSVSREKKERFSLILESASTNQTSMYLCASSSPELFLAGDYNEQFFGPGTRLTVL.

The V call is TRBV5-6, the J call TRBJ2-7; maybe TRBD1 (6 bases). From germline, CDR1 is SGHDT and CDR2 YYEEEE. This CDR3 region has 13 residues. Trimming removed 2 bases at V and 6 bases at J, with 12 bases between. The CDR3 sequence: CASSFSGTIEQYF. Here the CDR3 DNA reads TGTGCCAGCAGCTTTTCCGGGACAATCGAGCAGTACTTC.

This clone was observed a handful of times. The rearrangement uses TRBV10-3 and TRBJ2-1; the match to TRBD2 covers 11 bases. Losses at the gene ends were 11 bases for V and 6 bases for J; bases not matched to a gene: 6. Germline CDR1 is ENHRY and CDR2 is SYGVKD. The CDR3 extends over 13 amino acids. This CDR3 is CASSGTSGNEQFF. CDR3 bases: TGTGCCTCTTCGGGGACTAGCGGCAATGAGCAGTTCTTC.

The CDR3 loop reads CASSDSSYNEQFF. CDR3 DNA: TGTGCCAGCAGTGACTCGTCCTACAATGAGCAGTTCTTC. This chain joins TRBV6-4 and TRBJ2-1; D gene uncertain. V lost 0 bases and J lost 1, with 1 base in between. The CDR3 has 13 amino acids. The germline V gene encodes CDR1 MRHNA and CDR2 SNTAGT.